The 25 T cell receptor beta chains in this list originate from one sample, sequenced in a study of neurological immune-mediated disorders. TCRdb re-called the 5' RACE reads with MiXCR, one entry per CDR3 protein. The table includes tens of thousands of distinct CDR3 sequences, around a tenth detected once. The specimen sequenced was PBMCs. The source is a woman under 40 with HTLV-1-associated myelopathy (HAM/TSP).

This clonotype was observed at least ten times. V gene TRBV5-6 combines with J gene TRBJ1-2; no firm D call. The CDR3 has 13 residues. V lost 1 base, J lost 4 bases, and 8 bases lay in between. Germline assignment: CDR1 SGHDT and CDR2 YYEEEE. The CDR3 nucleotides are TGTGCCAGCAGCTTGTCCCGGGGCTATGGCTACACCTTC. This codes for CASSLSRGYGYTF.

J is TRBJ1-1 and V is TRBV27, with D unclear. CDR1 and CDR2 from the germline V gene are MNHEY and SMNVEV (reference sequence). The CDR3 covers 19 residues. The V end was cut by 7 bases, the J end by 2 bases, with 29 bases between. In DNA, the CDR3 is TGTGCCAGCACTCCAATAGGGCAGGTCCCTATAAAGAGAAACACTGAAGCTTTCTTT. Translated: CASTPIGQVPIKRNTEAFF.

This clonotype was seen many times. This chain joins TRBV20-1 and TRBJ2-7, with D unclear. Per germline, CDR1 DFQATT and CDR2 SNEGSKA (reference sequence). This CDR3 is 14 amino acids long. Trimming took off 5 bases at V and 0 bases at J, with 14 bases between the two ends. The CDR3 loop reads CSASYPADSYEQYF. In DNA, the CDR3 is TGCAGTGCTTCATACCCGGCAGACTCCTACGAGCAGTACTTC.

This clonotype was seen many times. V is TRBV7-8 and J is TRBJ2-3; the D gene is possibly TRBD2 (6 bases). Germline assignment: CDR1 SGHVS and CDR2 FQNEAQ. The CDR3 is 16 residues long. The V end was cut by 2 bases, the J end by 6 bases, with 18 bases between. The CDR3: CASSLLGEVLADTQYF. CDR3 bases: TGTGCCAGCAGCTTACTGGGGGAGGTCTTGGCGGATACGCAGTATTTT.

This clonotype occurred many times. The genes are TRBV4-1 and TRBJ2-4; 12 bases are shared with TRBD2. Germline V gene data show CDR1 as MGHRA and CDR2 as YSYEKL. CDR3 length: 15 residues. J gave up 6 bases and V 3 bases, and 3 bases lay outside the gene matches. The CDR3 DNA is TGCGCCAGCAGCCACCAGACTAGCGGGAGAAACATTCAGTACTTC. It yields the protein CASSHQTSGRNIQYF.

This clonotype has ten or more counts. The rearrangement links TRBV5-1 to TRBJ2-3; no clear D. The germline gives CDR1 SGHRS, CDR2 YFSETQ. V lost 2 bases and J 3 bases, leaving 1 base between the germline ends. CDR3 length: 11 residues. The CDR3 sequence: CASSLTDTQYF. The CDR3 DNA is TGCGCCAGCAGCTTAACAGATACGCAGTATTTT.

This clonotype was seen at least ten times. The chain links TRBV12-3 or TRBV12-4 to TRBJ2-3; 11 bases align to TRBD2. The CDR3 covers 15 residues. V shed 7 bases, J shed 2 bases, and the junction held 5 bases outside the gene matches. CDR3 sequence: CASTGLAGFTDTQYF. The CDR3 DNA reads as TGTGCCAGCACCGGACTAGCGGGTTTCACAGATACGCAGTATTTT.

In this sample, this clonotype turned up many times. The chain uses TRBV20-1 and TRBJ2-1, with D maybe TRBD1 (6 bases). This CDR3 has 14 amino acids. Trimming took off 3 bases at V and 3 bases at J, with 12 bases between the two ends. Germline V lookup: CDR1 DFQATT, CDR2 SNEGSKA (reference sequence). The CDR3 DNA is TGCAGTGCTAGTAAGGGGGTTTACTACAATGAGCAGTTCTTC. Translating gives CSASKGVYYNEQFF.

This clonotype was seen many times. This chain links TRBV5-1 with TRBJ2-1; 9 bases map to TRBD2. V gave up 7 bases and J gave up 7 bases; unmatched junction bases: 15. This CDR3 region has 16 residues. Germline loops: CDR1 SGHRS, CDR2 YFSETQ. CDR3 nucleotides: TGCGCCAGCGGGACTGAGCGGGGGGCTTTAGGGAATGAGCAGTTCTTC. It yields the protein CASGTERGALGNEQFF. The full variable domain, rest sourced from reference TRBV5-1 and TRBJ2-1, is KAGVTQTPRYLIKTRGQQVTLSCSPISGHRSVSWYQQTPGQGLQFLFEYFSETQRNKGNFPGRFSGRQFSNSRSEMNVSTLELGDSALYLCASGTERGALGNEQFFGPGTRLTVL.

This clonotype was seen at least ten times. The V and J genes are TRBV20-1 and TRBJ1-1, with 10 positions matching TRBD1. The CDR3 is 15 residues long. V lost 4 bases, J lost 3 bases, and 8 bases stayed unmatched. Per germline, CDR1 DFQATT and CDR2 SNEGSKA (reference sequence). The CDR3 nucleotides are TGCAGTGCTATTATTATTGGACAGGGGGACACTGAAGCTTTCTTT. Translation: CSAIIIGQGDTEAFF.

In its sample, this clonotype was seen many times. This sequence joins TRBV3-1 and TRBJ2-7; D may be TRBD2 (5 bases). The V and J ends lost 4 bases and 5 bases respectively, with 18 bases between them. CDR3 size: 15 residues. CDR1 and CDR2 from the germline V gene are LGHDT and YNNKEL (reference sequence). The CDR3 nucleotides read TGTGCCAGCAGCCCAGCTGGGCCCGGCGGGCACGAGCAGTACTTC. Protein product: CASSPAGPGGHEQYF.

This clonotype was recorded many times. V usage is TRBV20-1 and J usage is TRBJ1-5; no firm D call. The CDR3 is 14 residues long. Germline CDR1 DFQATT, CDR2 SNEGSKA (reference sequence). The V gene lost 6 bases and the J gene lost 3 bases, with 15 bases spanning the gap. For the CDR3, the DNA is TGCAGTGCCTCGGGCGGGAGGGACAATCAGCCCCAGCATTTT. Amino acid sequence: CSASGGRDNQPQHF.

This clonotype was detected many times. The chain joins TRBV7-9 to TRBJ2-2; D remains ambiguous. V was pared by 2 bases and J by 14 bases, with 9 bases between. The CDR3 is made up of 11 amino acids. Germline loops: CDR1 SEHNR, CDR2 FQNEAQ (reference sequence). The CDR3 reads CASSLSSLLFF. The CDR3 DNA is TGTGCCAGCAGCTTATCCTCTTTACTGTTTTTT.

In its sample, this clonotype was seen many times. CDR3 coding DNA: TGCAGTGCTAGGAGACAGATTCTAAACACCGGGGAGCTGTTTTTT. This sequence encodes CSARRQILNTGELFF. V gene TRBV20-1 combines with J gene TRBJ2-2, with D maybe TRBD1 (5 bases). The CDR3 loop spans 15 amino acids. Trimming removed 3 bases at V and 2 bases at J, with 13 bases between. Germline-derived CDR1 and CDR2 are DFQATT and SNEGSKA (reference sequence).

Note on this clonotype: A much larger clone differs by one base, so this may be a read error. The chain has TRBV18 and TRBJ1-2; perhaps TRBD1 as D (5 bases). The germline V gene has CDR1 KGHSH and CDR2 LQKENI. The CDR3 is made up of 15 amino acids. Trimming took off 0 bases at V and 4 bases at J, with 12 bases between the two ends. The CDR3 loop reads CASSPPVAGTYGYTF. The CDR3 DNA reads as TGTGCCAGCTCACCACCGGTCGCAGGGACCTATGGCTACACCTTC.

This clonotype occurred many times. The chain uses TRBV20-1 and TRBJ1-3, with a weak D call TRBD1 (5 bases). Germline V lookup: CDR1 DFQATT, CDR2 SNEGSKA (reference sequence). The CDR3 totals 13 residues. The germline V and J ends were trimmed by 5 bases and 8 bases, with 16 bases remaining between them. CDR3 loop: CSASYGPGDTIYF. Here the CDR3 DNA reads TGCAGTGCTTCTTACGGACCGGGGGACACCATATATTTT.

This clonotype was counted ten times or more. The gene calls are TRBV20-1 and TRBJ1-6, with 9 bases fitting TRBD1. The CDR3 has 15 amino acids. From germline, CDR1 is DFQATT and CDR2 SNEGSKA (reference sequence). V was pared by 5 bases and J by 9 bases, with 11 bases of the junction left unmatched. In DNA form, the CDR3 reads TGCAGTGCTGCACCCGGACAGGGGCAGGGTTCACCCCTCCACTTT. This codes for CSAAPGQGQGSPLHF.

This clonotype was seen repeatedly, ten times or more. The J gene is TRBJ1-1, the V gene TRBV12-3 or TRBV12-4; no reliable D call. Trimming removed 4 bases at V and 6 bases at J, with 15 bases between. This CDR3 is 14 amino acids long. This CDR3 is CASSYYREGAEAFF. CDR3 nucleotide sequence: TGTGCCAGCAGTTACTATCGTGAAGGCGCTGAAGCTTTCTTT.

This clonotype occurred many times. This chain joins TRBV2 and TRBJ1-5; possibly TRBD1 for D (5 bases). Germline V gives CDR1 SNHLY, CDR2 FYNNEI. The CDR3 loop spans 15 amino acids. V shed 8 bases and J shed 1 base, with 15 bases lying between them. CDR3 DNA sequence: TGTGCCAGCTTGCCTGGGCAGGGAAGCAATCAGCCCCAGCATTTT. This encodes CASLPGQGSNQPQHF.

This clonotype was observed at least ten times. The chain's CDR3 is CANRGGGNSPLHF. DNA of the CDR3: TGTGCCAACAGGGGGGGAGGGAATTCACCCCTCCACTTT. The chain combines TRBV10-3 with TRBJ1-6; TRBD1 agrees at 8 bases. Germline CDR1 reads ENHRY; CDR2 reads SYGVKD. The CDR3 loop spans 13 amino acids. V lost 10 bases and J lost 7; bases outside the gene matches: 6.

This clonotype was observed many times. V gene TRBV6-2 or TRBV6-3 combines with J gene TRBJ2-1; 7 nucleotides agree with TRBD2. This CDR3 is built from 14 residues. Losses at the gene ends were 6 bases for V and 7 bases for J; bases not matched to a gene: 9. Germline V lookup: CDR1 MNHEY, CDR2 SVGEGT. In nucleotides, the CDR3 is TGTGCCAGCAGCGCTGGGGGAGGGCTTAATGAGCAGTTCTTC. Translated: CASSAGGGLNEQFF.

Ten or more counts support this clonotype. The V and J genes are TRBV20-1 and TRBJ1-4; TRBD1 might be the D (5 bases). This CDR3 region has 14 residues. V was clipped by 0 bases and J by 10 bases, with 15 bases between them. Germline lookup yields CDR1 DFQATT and CDR2 SNEGSKA (reference sequence). The CDR3 is CSARDGTDSRKLFF. CDR3 DNA sequence: TGCAGTGCTAGAGATGGGACGGATTCGCGAAAACTGTTTTTT.

This clonotype was counted at least ten times. The rearrangement links TRBV18 to TRBJ1-5, with TRBD1 matching over 9 bases. Germline V CDR1 and CDR2: KGHSH, LQKENI. V lost 3 bases and J lost 5; bases outside the gene matches: 2. The CDR3 loop spans 14 amino acids. The CDR3 region is CASSPDRGDQPQHF. The CDR3 bases are TGTGCCAGCTCACCTGACAGGGGGGATCAGCCCCAGCATTTT.

This clonotype was found many times. V and J are TRBV20-1 and TRBJ2-6, with 7 bases that match TRBD1. J lost 0 bases, V lost 2 bases, and 7 bases had no gene match. CDR3 length: 17 residues. CDR1 DFQATT and CDR2 SNEGSKA come from the germline V gene (reference sequence). The CDR3 DNA reads as TGCAGTGCTAGAACCGGACAGGCTATCTCTGGGGCCAACGTCCTGACTTTC. Protein sequence: CSARTGQAISGANVLTF.

With respect to this clonotype: At one end, the junction sequence differs from germline, possibly due to a read error. The V and J genes are TRBV20-1 and TRBJ2-7; 14 nucleotides line up with TRBD2. CDR3 size: 16 residues. The V gene's germline CDR1 is DFQATT and CDR2 SNEGSKA (reference sequence). CDR3 in amino acids: CSASRLAGGTSCEQYF. In DNA, the CDR3 is TGCAGTGCTTCTAGACTAGCGGGGGGGACCTCCTGCGAGCAGTACTTC.